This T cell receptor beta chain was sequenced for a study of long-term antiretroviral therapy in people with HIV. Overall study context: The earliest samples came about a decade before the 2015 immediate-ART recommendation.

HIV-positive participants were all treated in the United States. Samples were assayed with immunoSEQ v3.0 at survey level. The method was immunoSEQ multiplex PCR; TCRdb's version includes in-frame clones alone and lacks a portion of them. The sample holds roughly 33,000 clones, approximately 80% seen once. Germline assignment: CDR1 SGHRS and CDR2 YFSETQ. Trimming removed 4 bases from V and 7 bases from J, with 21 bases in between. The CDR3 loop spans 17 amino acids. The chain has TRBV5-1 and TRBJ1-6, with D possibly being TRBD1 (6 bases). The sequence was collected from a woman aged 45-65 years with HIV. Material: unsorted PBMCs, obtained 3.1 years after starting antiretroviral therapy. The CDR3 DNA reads TGCGCCAGCAGCCCGGAACAGGGTTATAACCTCAATTCACCCCTCCACTTT. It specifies CASSPEQGYNLNSPLHF.